Following are 20 T cell receptor beta chains from one sample sequenced in a study of blood T cell repertoires in COVID-19. Some clones are missing from TCRdb's copy, which holds only in-frame ones; the method was immunoSEQ multiplex PCR. Among under 110,000 clones listed, about two thirds were seen once. Input material: peripheral blood. These receptors were collected from a human donor with acute or convalescent COVID-19. The donor label of this sample is uncertain.

The rearrangement links TRBV2 to TRBJ2-7, with TRBD1 as a possible D gene (6 bases). This CDR3 has 14 amino acids. Trimming took 6 bases from V and 2 from J, leaving 14 bases between them. Germline CDR1 is SNHLY and CDR2 is FYNNEI. The CDR3 region has the DNA TGTGCCAGCAGCGTAGGGGGTACTACCTACGAGCAGTACGTC. This translates into CASSVGGTTYEQYV.

This clone has only a few counts. The J gene is TRBJ1-1, the V gene TRBV14; D may be TRBD1 (6 bases). V lost 3 bases and J lost 0, with 17 bases in between. Germline V gene data show CDR1 as SGHDN and CDR2 as FVKESK. CDR3 size: 17 residues. Written as DNA, the CDR3 is TGTGCCAGCAGCCAGGGGACCTACTGGGGGCTGAACACTGAAGCTTTCTTT. It encodes CASSQGTYWGLNTEAFF.

The chain links TRBV27 to TRBJ1-2; D unclear. V gave up 4 bases and J gave up 7 bases, with 10 bases separating them. CDR3 length: 12 residues. Per germline, CDR1 MNHEY and CDR2 SMNVEV (reference sequence). In DNA, the CDR3 is TGTGCCAGCAGTTCCGGTTACTCTGGCTACACCTTC. Amino acid sequence: CASSSGYSGYTF.

The rearrangement joins TRBV28 to TRBJ1-1; 7 nucleotides align to TRBD1. Germline loops: CDR1 MDHEN, CDR2 SYDVKM. CDR3 length: 15 residues. After removal of 3 bases from V and 7 bases from J, the junction contained 11 bases not matched to a gene. CDR3 nucleotide sequence: TGTGCCAGCAGTTTGACGTATGAGGGGGCGGATGAAGCTTTCTTT. Protein sequence: CASSLTYEGADEAFF.

V gene TRBV2 combines with J gene TRBJ1-5, with 10 bases fitting TRBD1. The CDR3 has 14 amino acids. V was clipped by 7 bases and J by 4 bases; unmatched bases: 4. Germline values: CDR1 SNHLY, CDR2 FYNNEI. As DNA, the CDR3 is TGTGCCAGCAACGGACAGGGGGGAAATCAGCCCCAGCATTTT. This translates into CASNGQGGNQPQHF.

Notes on this clone: Other DNA sequences from this sample encode an identical CDR3 as well. V and J are TRBV2 and TRBJ2-5; D remains unclear. From germline, CDR1 is SNHLY and CDR2 FYNNEI. Trimming pared 2 bases from V and 1 base from J, leaving 5 bases between. The CDR3 has 13 residues. The CDR3 DNA reads as TGTGCCAGCAGTGAATCGGTCCAAGAGACCCAGTACTTC. Amino acids: CASSESVQETQYF.

The chain recombines TRBV4-2 with TRBJ1-6; TRBD1 is a possible D gene (6 bases). V was cut by 0 bases and J by 7 bases, with 13 bases left in between. This CDR3 has 16 residues. Germline V CDR1 and CDR2: LGHNA, YNFKEQ. The CDR3 DNA follows: TGTGCCAGCAGCCAAGAGCTTGCGGGGGGCAATTCACCCCTCCACTTT. Its protein product is CASSQELAGGNSPLHF.

The chain employs TRBV7-3 and TRBJ2-1; 7 bases line up with TRBD2. The CDR3 has 15 residues. V lost 5 bases, J lost 1 base, and 5 bases stayed unmatched. The germline V gene encodes CDR1 SGHTA and CDR2 FQGTGA. The CDR3 bases are TGTGCCAGCAGCCTCATGGGGGGGTCCTACAATGAGCAGTTCTTC. Protein: CASSLMGGSYNEQFF.

This clone occurred a few times. The chain is built from TRBV28 and TRBJ2-3; tentatively, D is TRBD1 (6 bases). The CDR3 covers 14 residues. Germline V gives CDR1 MDHEN, CDR2 SYDVKM. V was pared by 2 bases and J by 2 bases, with 8 bases between. CDR3 sequence reads: CASSLGQSTDTQYF. The DNA of the CDR3 is TGTGCCAGCAGTTTAGGACAGTCCACAGATACGCAGTATTTT.

The V call is TRBV6-5, the J call TRBJ1-1; TRBD1 is a possible D gene (5 bases). In germline, CDR1 is MNHEY, CDR2 SVGAGI. CDR3 length: 16 residues. Trimming removed 0 bases from V and 1 base from J, with 12 bases in between. CDR3 in amino acids: CASSYSIRTPNTEAFF. The CDR3 region has the DNA TGTGCCAGCAGTTACTCGATCCGGACACCGAACACTGAAGCTTTCTTT.

This clone was observed once. The chain links TRBV10-2 to TRBJ1-5; 10 bases align to TRBD1. The V and J ends lost 7 bases and 6 bases, in that order; junction bases with no gene match: 15. Germline-derived CDR1 and CDR2 are WSHSY and SAAADI. The CDR3 is made up of 17 amino acids. The CDR3 DNA reads TGCGCCAGCACCGAGCTCCTAGGACAGGGGGGGATTCAGCCCCAGCATTTT. It encodes CASTELLGQGGIQPQHF.

This clone was observed a few times. The chain is built from TRBV6-5 and TRBJ2-5, with 8 bases identical to TRBD1. V was clipped by 0 bases and J by 4 bases; unmatched bases: 7. There are 16 residues in the CDR3. Germline CDR1 is MNHEY and CDR2 is SVGAGI. The CDR3 loop is CASSYSGRGPGETQYF. As DNA, the CDR3 is TGTGCCAGCAGTTACTCGGGCAGGGGGCCTGGAGAGACCCAGTACTTC.

This clone was detected only once. This chain links TRBV12-3 or TRBV12-4 with TRBJ1-2; TRBD1 matches 9 bases. The CDR3 has 13 amino acids. The ends lost 6 bases at V and 5 bases at J; junction bases unmatched: 4. The CDR3 region is CASSPGQGYGYTF. DNA of the CDR3: TGTGCCAGCAGCCCGGGACAGGGATATGGCTACACCTTC.

The J gene is TRBJ2-5, the V gene TRBV5-1; D is unresolved. From germline, CDR1 is SGHRS and CDR2 YFSETQ. CDR3 size: 14 residues. V lost 0 bases and J 3 bases, leaving 9 bases between the germline ends. The CDR3 region has the DNA TGCGCCAGCAGCTTGGCCTCCCAGAAAGAGACCCAGTACTTC. It translates to CASSLASQKETQYF. Combining the CDR3 with reference TRBV5-1 and TRBJ2-5 gives the whole variable domain KAGVTQTPRYLIKTRGQQVTLSCSPISGHRSVSWYQQTPGQGLQFLFEYFSETQRNKGNFPGRFSGRQFSNSRSEMNVSTLELGDSALYLCASSLASQKETQYFGPGTRLLVL.

This clone was seen a handful of times. The chain carries TRBV19 and TRBJ1-3; TRBD1 aligns across 9 bases. This CDR3 region has 18 residues. Germline lookup yields CDR1 LNHDA and CDR2 SQIVND (reference sequence). Germline trimming cut 4 bases from V and 3 bases from J; bases unmatched to any gene: 13. The CDR3 is CASSTPERGQGVGNTIYF. For the CDR3, the DNA is TGTGCCAGTAGTACCCCAGAACGGGGACAGGGAGTTGGAAACACCATATATTTT.

This chain joins TRBV3-1 (or the pseudogene TRBV3-2) and TRBJ1-2; 9 nucleotides agree with TRBD1. Germline CDR1 reads LGHDT; CDR2 reads YNNKEL (reference sequence). After removal of 1 base from V and 8 bases from J, the junction contained 5 bases not matched to a gene. This CDR3 has 14 amino acids. The CDR3 here is CASSQAGQGLGYTF. The CDR3 nucleotides are TGTGCCAGCAGCCAAGCGGGACAGGGTTTAGGCTACACCTTC.

The V gene is TRBV6-5, the J gene TRBJ1-5; 8 bases are a match to TRBD1. The CDR3 runs 14 residues. Per the germline V gene, CDR1 is MNHEY and CDR2 is SVGAGI. J lost 10 bases, V lost 10 bases, and 15 bases had no gene match. The DNA of the CDR3 is TGTGCCACCGCGGACAGGGAGAGAGGAGAACCCCAGCATTTT. It codes for CATADRERGEPQHF.

The CDR3 coding sequence is TGTGCCAGCAGCTTAGGGGGCCCAAGATGGGGCTACACCTTC. Translation: CASSLGGPRWGYTF. V usage is TRBV7-8 and J usage is TRBJ1-2; maybe TRBD1 (5 bases). In germline, CDR1 is SGHVS, CDR2 FQNEAQ. V gave up 1 base and J gave up 8 bases, with 14 bases separating them. This CDR3 region has 14 residues.

The J gene is TRBJ2-5, the V gene TRBV11-2; TRBD1 agrees at 7 bases. Germline-derived CDR1 and CDR2 are SGHAT and FQNNGV. The CDR3 length is 15 residues. V gave up 1 base and J gave up 1 base; unmatched junction bases: 3. CDR3 loop: CASSLGQGSQETQYF. The CDR3 DNA follows: TGTGCCAGCAGCTTAGGACAGGGTTCCCAAGAGACCCAGTACTTC.

This clone was seen a handful of times. CDR3 sequence (DNA): TGTGCCAGCAGCTTGGCCCCAACAGGGGTCGATGGCTACACCTTC. Its translation: CASSLAPTGVDGYTF. The chain is built from TRBV5-5 and TRBJ1-2; 7 bases are shared with TRBD1. The germline gives CDR1 SGHKS, CDR2 YYEKEE (reference sequence). The CDR3 has 15 residues. V lost 0 bases and J lost 6; bases outside the gene matches: 8. The complete variable domain, with remaining parts taken from reference TRBV5-5 and TRBJ1-2, reads DAGVTQSPTHLIKTRGQQVTLRCSPISGHKSVSWYQQVLGQGPQFIFQYYEKEERGRGNFPDRFSARQFPNYSSELNVNALLLGDSALYLCASSLAPTGVDGYTFGSGTRLTVV.